The source of this TCR beta chain is a study of blood T cell repertoires in COVID-19. About the research overall: The analysed material was cDNA or gDNA that came from T cells, B-cell-depleted T cells, or PBMCs.

In the original workflow: Reference gene primer amplification yielded estimated nucleated cell counts. Method: immunoSEQ multiplex PCR; TCRdb's copy keeps in-frame clones and lacks some. The DNA gave D and trimming, while V, J and clone size come from that table. The sample has 20,000 to 30,000 clones; about 90% are singletons. Germline CDR1 is MNHEY and CDR2 is SVGEGT. Trimming pared 6 bases from V and 5 bases from J, leaving 10 bases between. The CDR3 contains 12 residues. Points on this clone: The same CDR3 can be traced to other DNA sequences in this sample.

The V gene is TRBV6-2 or TRBV6-3, the J gene TRBJ2-5, with D perhaps TRBD2 (5 bases). Input material: peripheral blood. This TCR came from a man in his 70s with active COVID-19. The CDR3 region has the DNA TGTGCCAGCAGCTCTAGGAGGGAGACCCAGTACTTC. Protein sequence: CASSSRRETQYF.